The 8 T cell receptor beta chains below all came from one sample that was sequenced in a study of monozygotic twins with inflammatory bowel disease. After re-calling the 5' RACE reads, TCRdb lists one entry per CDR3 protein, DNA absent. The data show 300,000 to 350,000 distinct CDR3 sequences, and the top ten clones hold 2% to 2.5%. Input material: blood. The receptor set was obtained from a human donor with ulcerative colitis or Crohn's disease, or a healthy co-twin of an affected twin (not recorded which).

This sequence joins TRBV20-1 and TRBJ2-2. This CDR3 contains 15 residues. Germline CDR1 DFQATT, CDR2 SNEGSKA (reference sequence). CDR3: CSARDPRTATGELFF.

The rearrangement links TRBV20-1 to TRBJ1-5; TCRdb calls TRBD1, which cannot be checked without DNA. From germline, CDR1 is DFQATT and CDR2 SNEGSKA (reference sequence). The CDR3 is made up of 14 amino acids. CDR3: CSARAGTGGQPQHF.

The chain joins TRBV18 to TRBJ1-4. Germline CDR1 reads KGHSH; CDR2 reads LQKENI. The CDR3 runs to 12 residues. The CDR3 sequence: CASSGLTEKLFF. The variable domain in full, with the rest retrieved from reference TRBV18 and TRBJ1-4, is NAGVMQNPRHLVRRRGQEARLRCSPMKGHSHVYWYRQLPEEGLKFMVYLQKENIIDESGMPKERFSAEFPKEGPSILRIQQVVRGDSAAYFCASSGLTEKLFFGSGTQLSVL.

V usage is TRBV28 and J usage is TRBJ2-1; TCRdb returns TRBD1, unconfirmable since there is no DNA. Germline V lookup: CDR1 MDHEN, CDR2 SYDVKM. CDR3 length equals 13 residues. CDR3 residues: CASSGAVYNEQFF.

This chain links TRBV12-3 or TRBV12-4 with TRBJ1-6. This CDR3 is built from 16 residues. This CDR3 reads CASSLDPFRVTSPLHF.

CDR3 region: CSVGGLSTDTQYF. The chain recombines TRBV29-1 with TRBJ2-3; the D call of TRBD2 rests on TCRdb alone, since no DNA is present to check it. There are 13 residues in the CDR3. CDR1 is SQVTM and CDR2 is ANQGSEA in the germline V gene.

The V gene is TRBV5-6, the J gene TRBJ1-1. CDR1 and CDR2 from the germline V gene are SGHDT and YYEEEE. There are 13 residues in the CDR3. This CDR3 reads CASSLGGADEAFF. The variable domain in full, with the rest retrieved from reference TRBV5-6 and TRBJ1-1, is DAGVTQSPTHLIKTRGQQVTLRCSPKSGHDTVSWYQQALGQGPQFIFQYYEEEERQRGNFPDRFSGHQFPNYSSELNVNALLLGDSALYLCASSLGGADEAFFGQGTRLTVV.

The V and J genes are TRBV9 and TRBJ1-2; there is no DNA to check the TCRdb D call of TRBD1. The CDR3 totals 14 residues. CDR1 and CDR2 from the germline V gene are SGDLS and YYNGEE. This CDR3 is CASSVTLESYGYTF.